This T cell receptor beta chain emerged from a study of patients and donors after allogeneic stem cell transplantation. This CDR3 has 16 amino acids. Germline lookup yields CDR1 MGHRA and CDR2 YSYEKL. J lost 0 bases, V lost 1 base, and 3 bases had no gene match. TCRdb independently ran MiXCR on the RT-PCR reads; one entry per CDR3 protein. The sample has about a million distinct CDR3 sequences; about a sixth are singletons. This clonotype occurred a few times. The chain is built from TRBV4-1 and TRBJ2-3, with 8 bases fitting TRBD2. The sequence was collected from a human donor who was either an allogeneic HSCT recipient or a stem cell or donor lymphocyte infusion donor (not recorded which). It is not recorded whose cells these are; they may come from a transplant donor. The sequenced sample was blood, either unsorted or a sorted T cell fraction (not recorded which). The CDR3 bases are TGCGCCAGCAGCCAAGGCGGGGGGTTGAGCACAGATACGCAGTATTTT. It specifies CASSQGGGLSTDTQYF.